This TCR beta chain derives from a study of cytomegalovirus exposure and HLA in healthy donors. With 60 Vbeta and 13 Jbeta primers, the PCR was carried out. TCRdb's copy holds only in-frame clones and misses some; the assay was immunoSEQ multiplex PCR. The sample records 150,000 to 200,000 clones, about 70% being singletons. With regard to this clone: What it recognizes is unknown.

Findings and caveats of the study: Investigators reported 150 to 200 TCR beta chains as tied to cytomegalovirus.

Trimming removed 4 bases from V and 6 bases from J; junction bases left unmatched: 8. The CDR3 consists of 16 residues. Per germline, CDR1 SGHTA and CDR2 FQGTGA. The receptor's source is a man younger than 40 in good health and CMV-seropositive. Sequencing was done on a sample of PBMCs. V usage is TRBV7-3 and J usage is TRBJ2-2; 10 positions match TRBD2. CDR3 nucleotide sequence: TGTGCCAGCAGCTCGACTAGCGGGTCCCTGGCCGGGGAGCTGTTTTTT. This gives the protein CASSSTSGSLAGELFF.